This T cell receptor beta chain was found in a study of beta chain features in type 1 diabetes. This clone was observed once. The antigen remains unidentified. Since all of the isolated RNA was reverse transcribed, expressed TCRB transcripts were what got sequenced. Only in-frame clones appear in the TCRdb table, and some are missing; sequencing was by immunoSEQ multiplex PCR. The sample records fewer than 250,000 clones, 9% to 10% being singletons. CDR1 is SGHNT, CDR2 YENEEA, per germline. The length of the CDR3 is 15 residues. V shed 5 bases, J shed 1 base, and the junction held 2 bases outside the gene matches. Study conclusions and caveats: A possible short-template PCR bias applies equally to patients and controls. Diminished insertions and augmented deletions at VDJ junctions characterized type 1 diabetes patients. Type 1 diabetes patients showed a moderate but significant shortening of TCRB CDR3s in all four CD4+ subsets.

The sequence was obtained from a woman under 30 in good health. The chain uses TRBV11-3 and TRBJ2-2; 9 nucleotides agree with TRBD1. The specimen was naive CD4+ T cells from blood. The CDR3 is CASSPTGGNTGELFF. The CDR3 DNA follows: TGTGCCAGCAGCCCGACAGGGGGGAACACCGGGGAGCTGTTTTTT.